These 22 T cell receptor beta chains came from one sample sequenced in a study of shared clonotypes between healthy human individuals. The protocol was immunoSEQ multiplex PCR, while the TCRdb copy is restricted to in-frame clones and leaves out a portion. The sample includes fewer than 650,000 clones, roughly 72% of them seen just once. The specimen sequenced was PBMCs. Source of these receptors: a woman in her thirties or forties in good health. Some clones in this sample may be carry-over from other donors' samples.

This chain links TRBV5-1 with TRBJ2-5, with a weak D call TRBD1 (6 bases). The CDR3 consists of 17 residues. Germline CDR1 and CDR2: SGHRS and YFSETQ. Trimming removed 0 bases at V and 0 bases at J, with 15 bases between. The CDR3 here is CASSLVGLGTHQETQYF. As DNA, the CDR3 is TGCGCCAGCAGCTTGGTAGGGTTGGGGACACACCAAGAGACCCAGTACTTC.

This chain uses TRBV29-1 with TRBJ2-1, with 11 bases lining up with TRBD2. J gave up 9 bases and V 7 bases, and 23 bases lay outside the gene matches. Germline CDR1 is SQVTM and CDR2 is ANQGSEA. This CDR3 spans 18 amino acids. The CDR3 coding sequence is TGCAGCGCCACGGGACTAGCGGTTTCTCCCTCCAGCGGGGGTGAGCAGTTCTTC. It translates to CSATGLAVSPSSGGEQFF.

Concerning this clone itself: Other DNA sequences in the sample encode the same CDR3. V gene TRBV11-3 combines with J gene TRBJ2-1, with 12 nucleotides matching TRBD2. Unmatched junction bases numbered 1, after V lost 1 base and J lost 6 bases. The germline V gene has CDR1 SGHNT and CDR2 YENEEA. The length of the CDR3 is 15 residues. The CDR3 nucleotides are TGTGCCAGCAGCTTAGGACTAGCGGGAGCCAATGAGCAGTTCTTC. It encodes CASSLGLAGANEQFF. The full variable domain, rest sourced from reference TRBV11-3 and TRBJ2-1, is EAGVVQSPRYKIIEKKQPVAFWCNPISGHNTLYWYLQNLGQGPELLIRYENEEAVDDSQLPKDRFSAERLKGVDSTLKIQPAELGDSAVYLCASSLGLAGANEQFFGPGTRLTVL.

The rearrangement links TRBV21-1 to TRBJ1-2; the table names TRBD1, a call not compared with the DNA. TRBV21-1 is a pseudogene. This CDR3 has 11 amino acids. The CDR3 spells CVLQGPYGYTF. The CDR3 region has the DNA TGTGTCCTACAGGGTCCCTATGGCTACACCTTC.

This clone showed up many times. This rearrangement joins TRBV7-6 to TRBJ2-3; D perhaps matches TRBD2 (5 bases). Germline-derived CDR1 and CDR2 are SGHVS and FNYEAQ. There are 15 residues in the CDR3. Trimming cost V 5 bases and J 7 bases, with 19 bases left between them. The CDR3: CASSTIGRGSHTQYF. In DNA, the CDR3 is TGTGCCAGCAGCACAATAGGACGGGGATCACATACGCAGTATTTT.

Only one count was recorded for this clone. The CDR3 sequence is CASSIDRGVGGETQYF. The CDR3 region has the DNA TGTGCCAGTAGTATAGATCGGGGAGTAGGGGGGGAGACCCAGTACTTC. This chain connects TRBV19 to TRBJ2-5; either TRBD1 or TRBD2 may supply D (6 bases each). CDR3 length equals 16 residues. Germline V gene lookup returns CDR1 LNHDA and CDR2 SQIVND (reference sequence). V lost 0 bases and J 5 bases, leaving 16 bases between the germline ends. Variable domain in full (rest from reference TRBV19 and TRBJ2-5): DGGITQSPKYLFRKEGQNVTLSCEQNLNHDAMYWYRQDPGQGLRLIYYSQIVNDFQKGDIAEGYSVSREKKESFPLTVTSAQKNPTAFYLCASSIDRGVGGETQYFGPGTRLLVL.

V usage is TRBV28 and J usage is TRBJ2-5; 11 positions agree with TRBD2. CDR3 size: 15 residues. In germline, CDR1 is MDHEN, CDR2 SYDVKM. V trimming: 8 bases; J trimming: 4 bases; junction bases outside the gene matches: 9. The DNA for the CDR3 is TGTGCCAGCGCTCGCCAGGGACTAGCGGCAGAGACCCAGTACTTC. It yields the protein CASARQGLAAETQYF.

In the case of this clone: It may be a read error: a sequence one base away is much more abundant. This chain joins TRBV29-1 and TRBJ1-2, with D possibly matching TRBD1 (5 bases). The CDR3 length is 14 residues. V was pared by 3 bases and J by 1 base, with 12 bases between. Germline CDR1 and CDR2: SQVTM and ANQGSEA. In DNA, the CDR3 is TGCAGCGTTGAGGATGGGGGGAATAACTATGGCTACACCTTC. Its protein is CSVEDGGNNYGYTF.

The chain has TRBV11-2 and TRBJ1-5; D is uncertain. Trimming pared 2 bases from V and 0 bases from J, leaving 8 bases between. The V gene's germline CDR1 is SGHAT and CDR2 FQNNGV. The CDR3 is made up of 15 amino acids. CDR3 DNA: TGTGCCAGCAGCTTAACCAGTCTTAGCAATCAGCCCCAGCATTTT. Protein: CASSLTSLSNQPQHF.

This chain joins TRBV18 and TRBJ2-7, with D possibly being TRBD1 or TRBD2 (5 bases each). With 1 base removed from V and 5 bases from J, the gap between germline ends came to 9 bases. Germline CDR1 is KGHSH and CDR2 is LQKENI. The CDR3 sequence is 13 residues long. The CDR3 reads CASSPQGRNEQYF. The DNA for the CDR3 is TGTGCCAGCTCACCACAGGGACGGAACGAGCAGTACTTC. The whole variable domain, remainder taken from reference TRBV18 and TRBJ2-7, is NAGVMQNPRHLVRRRGQEARLRCSPMKGHSHVYWYRQLPEEGLKFMVYLQKENIIDESGMPKERFSAEFPKEGPSILRIQQVVRGDSAAYFCASSPQGRNEQYFGPGTRLTVT.

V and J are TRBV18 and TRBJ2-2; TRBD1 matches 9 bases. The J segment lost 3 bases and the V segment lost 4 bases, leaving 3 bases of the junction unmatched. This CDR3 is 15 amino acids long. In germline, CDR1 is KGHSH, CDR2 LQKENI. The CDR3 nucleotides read TGTGCCAGCTCACAGGGACAGGGAGACACCGGGGAGCTGTTTTTT. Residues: CASSQGQGDTGELFF.

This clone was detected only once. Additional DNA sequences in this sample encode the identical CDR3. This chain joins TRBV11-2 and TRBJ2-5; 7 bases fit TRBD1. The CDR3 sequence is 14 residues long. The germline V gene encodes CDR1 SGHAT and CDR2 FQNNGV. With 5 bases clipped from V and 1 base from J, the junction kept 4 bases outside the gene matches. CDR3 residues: CASSPRQGQETQYF. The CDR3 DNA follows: TGTGCCAGCAGCCCGAGACAGGGCCAAGAGACCCAGTACTTC.

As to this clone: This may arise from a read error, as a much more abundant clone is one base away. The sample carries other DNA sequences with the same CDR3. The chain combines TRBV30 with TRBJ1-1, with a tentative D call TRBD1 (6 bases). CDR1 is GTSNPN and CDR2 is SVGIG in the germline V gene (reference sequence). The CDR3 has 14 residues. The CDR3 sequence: CAWSHRDGDTEAFF. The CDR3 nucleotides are TGTGCCTGGAGTCACAGGGACGGGGACACTGAGGCTTTCTTT.

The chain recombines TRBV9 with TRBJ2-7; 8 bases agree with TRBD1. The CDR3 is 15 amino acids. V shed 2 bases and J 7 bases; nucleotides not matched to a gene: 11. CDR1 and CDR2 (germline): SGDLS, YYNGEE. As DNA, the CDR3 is TGTGCCAGCAGCGTCGGTGTGACAGGGGAAGGTGAGCAGTACTTC. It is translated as CASSVGVTGEGEQYF.

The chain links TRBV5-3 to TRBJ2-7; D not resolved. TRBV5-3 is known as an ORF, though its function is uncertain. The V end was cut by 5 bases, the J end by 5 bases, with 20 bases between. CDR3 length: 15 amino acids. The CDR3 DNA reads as TGTGCCAGAAGTTTACGACACCCCGAGGCCCACGAGCAGTACTTC. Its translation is CARSLRHPEAHEQYF.

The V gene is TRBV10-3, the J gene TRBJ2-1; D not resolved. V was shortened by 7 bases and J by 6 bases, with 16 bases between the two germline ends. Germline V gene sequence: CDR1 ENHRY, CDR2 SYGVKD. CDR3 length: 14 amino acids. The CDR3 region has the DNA TGTGCCATCACCGTAAGCCAGATCCGCAATGAGCAGTTCTTC. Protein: CAITVSQIRNEQFF.

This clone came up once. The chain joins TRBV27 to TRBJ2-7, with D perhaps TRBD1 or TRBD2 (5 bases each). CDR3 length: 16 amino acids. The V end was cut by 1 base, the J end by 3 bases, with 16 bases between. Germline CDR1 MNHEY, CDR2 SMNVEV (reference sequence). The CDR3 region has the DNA TGTGCCAGCAGTTTATATTACGGGACGGAAAACTACGAGCAGTACTTC. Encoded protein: CASSLYYGTENYEQYF.

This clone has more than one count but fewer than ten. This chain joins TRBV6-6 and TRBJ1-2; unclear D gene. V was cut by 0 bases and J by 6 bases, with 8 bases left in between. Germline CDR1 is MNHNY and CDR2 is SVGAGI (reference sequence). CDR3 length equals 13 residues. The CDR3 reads CASSYSRKHGYTF. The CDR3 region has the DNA TGTGCCAGCAGTTACTCGAGGAAACATGGCTACACCTTC.

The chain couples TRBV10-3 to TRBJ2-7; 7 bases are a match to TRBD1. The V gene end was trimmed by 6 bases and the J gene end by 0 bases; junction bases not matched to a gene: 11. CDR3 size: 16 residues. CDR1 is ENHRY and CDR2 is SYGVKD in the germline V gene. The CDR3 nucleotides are TGTGCCATCAGGACGACAGGGAGTTCCTCCTCCTACGAGCAGTACTTC. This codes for CAIRTTGSSSSYEQYF.

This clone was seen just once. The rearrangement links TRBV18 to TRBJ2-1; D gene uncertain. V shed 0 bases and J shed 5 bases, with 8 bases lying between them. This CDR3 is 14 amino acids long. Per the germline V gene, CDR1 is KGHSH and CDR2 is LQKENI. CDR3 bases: TGTGCCAGCTCACCACCCTCCTTGGACAATGAGCAGTTCTTC. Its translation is CASSPPSLDNEQFF.

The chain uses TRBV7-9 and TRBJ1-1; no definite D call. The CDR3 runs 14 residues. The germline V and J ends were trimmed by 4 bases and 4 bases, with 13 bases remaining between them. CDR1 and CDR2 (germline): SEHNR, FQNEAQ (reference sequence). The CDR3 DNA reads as TGTGCCAGCAGCTCTATTGCGTGGGGCACTGAAGCTTTCTTT. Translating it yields CASSSIAWGTEAFF.

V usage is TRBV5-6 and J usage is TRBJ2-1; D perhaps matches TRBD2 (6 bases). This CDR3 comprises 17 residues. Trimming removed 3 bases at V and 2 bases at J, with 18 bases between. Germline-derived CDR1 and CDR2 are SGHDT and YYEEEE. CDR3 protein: CASSSGGSGPTYNEQFF. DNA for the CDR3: TGTGCCAGCAGCTCTGGGGGGAGTGGTCCCACCTACAATGAGCAGTTCTTC.